These 6 T cell receptor beta chains originate from one sample sequenced in a study of CD8 T cells in ankylosing spondylitis. General study findings and limits: Blood from ankylosing spondylitis patients appeared to carry a characteristic roughly 8-variant TCR beta motif.

Their recognized antigens are unknown. MiXCR, applied by TCRdb to the 5' RACE reads, yields one record per CDR3 protein. The table shows approximately 550,000 distinct CDR3 sequences, with approximately 12% occurring only once. Sequencing was done on a sample of blood, either unsorted or a sorted T cell fraction (not recorded which). These receptors all come from a male donor with ankylosing spondylitis.

V gene TRBV5-1 combines with J gene TRBJ1-2, with 8 bases that match TRBD1. The V gene's germline CDR1 is SGHRS and CDR2 YFSETQ. The CDR3 length is 16 residues. The J segment lost 4 bases and the V segment lost 4 bases, leaving 12 bases of the junction unmatched. CDR3 coding DNA: TGCGCCAGCAGCGCCGGGACAGGCTACTTTTCCTATGGCTACACCTTC. Its translation is CASSAGTGYFSYGYTF.

The rearrangement uses TRBV4-2 and TRBJ2-3; D remains unclear. This CDR3 spans 15 amino acids. Germline CDR1 reads LGHNA; CDR2 reads YNFKEQ. The ends were cut back, 3 bases at V and 2 bases at J, with 12 bases in the middle. The CDR3 DNA follows: TGTGCCAGCAGCCACAAGCCGGGCACCACAGATACGCAGTATTTT. Translation: CASSHKPGTTDTQYF.

This clonotype was recorded a few times. This rearrangement joins TRBV3-1 to TRBJ2-3; 11 positions match TRBD2. The trim removed 6 bases at V and 8 bases at J, leaving 19 bases unmatched. CDR1 is LGHDT and CDR2 is YNNKEL in the germline V gene (reference sequence). This CDR3 comprises 18 residues. The CDR3 region is CASSPGSGRADRLGTQYF. CDR3 DNA: TGTGCCAGCAGTCCTGGTAGCGGGAGGGCCGATCGGCTCGGTACGCAGTATTTT.

This chain uses TRBV20-1 with TRBJ2-4; D assignment may be TRBD1 or TRBD2 (6 bases each). V lost 6 bases to trimming and J lost 7 bases, with 22 bases between them. This CDR3 comprises 15 residues. Germline V lookup: CDR1 DFQATT, CDR2 SNEGSKA (reference sequence). CDR3 loop: CSAPDYGRGMNIQYF. The CDR3 nucleotides read TGCAGTGCCCCGGACTATGGAAGGGGGATGAACATTCAGTACTTC.

This clonotype was seen a few times. The V gene is TRBV29-1, the J gene TRBJ2-7; 7 bases agree with TRBD1. Germline CDR1 reads SQVTM; CDR2 reads ANQGSEA. J was trimmed by 6 bases and V by 6 bases; bases with no gene match: 14. This CDR3 is built from 14 residues. CDR3 sequence: CSVPREGGASEQYF. The CDR3 DNA follows: TGCAGCGTCCCAAGGGAAGGGGGCGCGTCCGAGCAGTACTTC.

This clonotype was seen ten or more times. The chain is built from TRBV7-2 and TRBJ1-1; 8 nucleotides agree with TRBD1. V dropped 4 bases and J dropped 4; count of bases not matched to a gene: 8. CDR1 SGHTA and CDR2 FQGNSA come from the germline V gene. This CDR3 spans 15 amino acids. CDR3 bases: TGTGCCAGCAGCTGGGCAGGGGGCGGGGGCACTGAAGCTTTCTTT. Protein product: CASSWAGGGGTEAFF.